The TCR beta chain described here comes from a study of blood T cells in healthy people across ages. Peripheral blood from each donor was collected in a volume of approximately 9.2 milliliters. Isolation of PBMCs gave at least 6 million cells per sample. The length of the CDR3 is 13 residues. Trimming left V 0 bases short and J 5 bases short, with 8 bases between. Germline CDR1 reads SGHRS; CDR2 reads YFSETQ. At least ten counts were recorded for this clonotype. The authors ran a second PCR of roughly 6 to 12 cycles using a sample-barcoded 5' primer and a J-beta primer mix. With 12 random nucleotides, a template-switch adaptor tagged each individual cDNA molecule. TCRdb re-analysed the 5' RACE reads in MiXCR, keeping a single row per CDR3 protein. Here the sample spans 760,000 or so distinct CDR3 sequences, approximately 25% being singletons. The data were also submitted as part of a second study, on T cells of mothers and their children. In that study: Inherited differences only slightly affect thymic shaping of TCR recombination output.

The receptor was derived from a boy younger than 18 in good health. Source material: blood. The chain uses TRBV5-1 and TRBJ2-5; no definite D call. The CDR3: CASSLEDTETQYF. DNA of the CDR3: TGCGCCAGCAGCTTGGAAGACACGGAGACCCAGTACTTC.